This T cell receptor beta chain originates from a study of cytomegalovirus exposure and HLA in healthy donors. Some clones are missing from TCRdb's copy, which holds only in-frame ones; the method was immunoSEQ multiplex PCR. The data hold tens of thousands of clones, with over 75% observed a single time. The sample comprised PBMCs. This clonotype originated in a young woman in good health and CMV-seronegative.

CDR3 nucleotides: TGTGCCAGCAGTCCCGGGACAGGGAGGAAGAGCTACACCTTC. It yields the protein CASSPGTGRKSYTF. This chain connects TRBV27 to TRBJ1-2; 9 bases map to TRBD1. In germline, CDR1 is MNHEY, CDR2 SMNVEV (reference sequence). The CDR3 spans 14 residues. With 5 bases clipped from V and 9 bases from J, the junction kept 10 bases outside the gene matches.